These 13 T cell receptor beta chains came from one sample sequenced in a study of blood T cell repertoires in COVID-19. Only in-frame clones appear in the TCRdb table, and some are missing; sequencing was by immunoSEQ multiplex PCR. The data show about 250,000 clones, around four fifths seen once. Sequencing input: peripheral blood. These TCRs come from a man aged 40-50 years with active or convalescent COVID-19.

The chain couples TRBV23-1 to TRBJ2-3, with TRBD2 matching 10 bases. TRBV23-1 is designated an ORF whose function remains uncertain. V lost 2 bases and J lost 4; bases outside the gene matches: 6. The CDR3 totals 16 residues. This CDR3 reads CASSQRTSGDADTQYF. The CDR3 DNA is TGCGCCAGCAGTCAACGTACTAGCGGGGACGCAGATACGCAGTATTTT.

The chain couples TRBV5-1 to TRBJ2-2; D is possibly TRBD2 (5 bases). The CDR3 contains 16 residues. CDR1 is SGHRS and CDR2 is YFSETQ in the germline V gene. V was pared by 1 base and J by 4 bases, with 14 bases between. CDR3 nucleotides: TGCGCCAGCAGCTTGTCGTCCGGGAACCCCACCGGGGAGCTGTTTTTT. This codes for CASSLSSGNPTGELFF.

The chain has TRBV11-2 and TRBJ2-2; possible D gene TRBD2, 6 bases. The CDR3 is 16 amino acids. CDR1 is SGHAT and CDR2 is FQNNGV in the germline V gene. V lost 5 bases, J lost 4 bases, and 17 bases lay in between. This chain's CDR3 is CASSPRGLGATGELFF. DNA of the CDR3: TGTGCCAGCAGCCCGCGGGGACTGGGTGCCACCGGGGAGCTGTTTTTT. The full variable domain, completed using reference TRBV11-2 and TRBJ2-2, is EAGVAQSPRYKIIEKRQSVAFWCNPISGHATLYWYQQILGQGPKLLIQFQNNGVVDDSQLPKDRFSAERLKGVDSTLKIQPAKLEDSAVYLCASSPRGLGATGELFFGEGSRLTVL.

V is TRBV10-3 and J is TRBJ1-2, with D tentatively TRBD1 (6 bases). Germline V lookup: CDR1 ENHRY, CDR2 SYGVKD. The CDR3 extends over 20 amino acids. The V end lost 0 bases, the J end lost 7 bases, and 30 bases lay between the germline ends. CDR3 coding DNA: TGTGCCATCAGTGAGTCGACGGGTGCAGGGGCTATAACAGGAATCTTTGGCTACACCTTC. Translated, it gives CAISESTGAGAITGIFGYTF.

The chain is built from TRBV5-4 and TRBJ2-7; TRBD1 might be the D (5 bases). The V gene lost 3 bases and the J gene lost 3 bases, with 10 bases spanning the gap. CDR1 and CDR2 (germline): SGHNT, YYREEE (reference sequence). There are 13 residues in the CDR3. DNA of the CDR3: TGTGCCAGCAGCTGGGCCCAGGGCTACGAGCAGTACTTC. Protein sequence: CASSWAQGYEQYF.

The V and J genes are TRBV19 and TRBJ2-7, with TRBD1 identical over 8 bases. Germline CDR1 LNHDA, CDR2 SQIVND (reference sequence). The CDR3 length is 17 residues. With 6 bases clipped from V and 3 bases from J, the junction kept 16 bases outside the gene matches. The CDR3 DNA sequence: TGTGCCAGTAGGCGATCCCGTGCCGGGACAGGAGTCTACGAGCAGTACTTC. It specifies CASRRSRAGTGVYEQYF. Full variable domain (missing parts from reference TRBV19 and TRBJ2-7): DGGITQSPKYLFRKEGQNVTLSCEQNLNHDAMYWYRQDPGQGLRLIYYSQIVNDFQKGDIAEGYSVSREKKESFPLTVTSAQKNPTAFYLCASRRSRAGTGVYEQYFGPGTRLTVT.

The V gene is TRBV6-5, the J gene TRBJ1-2, with TRBD1 matching over 7 bases. V lost 6 bases to trimming and J lost 6 bases; unmatched junction nucleotides: 13. CDR3 length equals 15 residues. Per the germline V gene, CDR1 is MNHEY and CDR2 is SVGAGI. CDR3 nucleotide sequence: TGTGCCAGCAGGAAATTACAGGGGCGGCTTGATGGCTACACCTTC. Protein product: CASRKLQGRLDGYTF.

A few counts support this clone. The V gene is TRBV2, the J gene TRBJ2-7, with a weak D call TRBD1 (6 bases). CDR3 size: 15 residues. Deletions cut 2 bases from V and 1 base from J, with 12 bases between. From germline, CDR1 is SNHLY and CDR2 FYNNEI. The CDR3 spells CASSERSDSSYEQYF. CDR3 coding DNA: TGTGCCAGCAGTGAAAGATCGGACAGTTCCTACGAGCAGTACTTC.

This clone has just a few counts. The chain joins TRBV19 to TRBJ2-6, with a tentative D call TRBD2 (6 bases). The V and J ends lost 5 bases and 1 base respectively, with 9 bases between them. The germline V gene encodes CDR1 LNHDA and CDR2 SQIVND (reference sequence). This CDR3 spans 15 amino acids. The CDR3: CASSVGSSGANVLTF. The CDR3, as DNA: TGTGCCAGTAGTGTCGGGAGTTCTGGGGCCAACGTCCTGACTTTC.

This chain uses TRBV29-1 with TRBJ2-1, with 7 bases lining up with TRBD1. The CDR3 loop spans 15 amino acids. The J segment lost 10 bases and the V segment lost 3 bases, leaving 15 bases of the junction unmatched. Germline V gene lookup returns CDR1 SQVTM and CDR2 ANQGSEA. CDR3 loop: CSVDRTGPVETEQFF. CDR3 DNA: TGCAGCGTTGACAGGACAGGCCCAGTAGAAACGGAGCAGTTCTTC.

The chain recombines TRBV9 with TRBJ2-3, with D possibly matching TRBD2 (5 bases). Trimming shortened V by 0 bases and J by 2 bases, and 10 bases separated the two germline ends. Germline V gene sequence: CDR1 SGDLS, CDR2 YYNGEE. This CDR3 spans 15 amino acids. CDR3 coding DNA: TGTGCCAGCAGCGTAGGGGCTAGCTTCACAGATACGCAGTATTTT. This gives the protein CASSVGASFTDTQYF.

The V gene is TRBV11-3, the J gene TRBJ1-3; possible D gene TRBD1, 6 bases. The CDR3 is made up of 14 amino acids. Germline V gives CDR1 SGHNT, CDR2 YENEEA. V was shortened by 10 bases and J by 4 bases, with 17 bases between the two germline ends. CDR3 bases: TGTGCCACCAAAGCAGGGGTCTCCGGAAACACCATATATTTT. As protein: CATKAGVSGNTIYF.

The J gene is TRBJ1-2, the V gene TRBV2; TRBD1 matches at 12 bases. Germline lookup yields CDR1 SNHLY and CDR2 FYNNEI. J was trimmed by 4 bases and V by 3 bases; bases with no gene match: 3. This CDR3 is 15 amino acids long. The CDR3 here is CASSDRDRGPYGYTF. The CDR3 DNA reads TGTGCCAGCAGTGACCGGGACAGGGGGCCCTATGGCTACACCTTC.